Reported below is one TCR beta chain. Its antigen is as yet unknown. The CDR3 is 13 residues long. The V gene's germline CDR1 is MDHEN and CDR2 SYDVKM. The V end lost 5 bases, the J end lost 3 bases, and 10 bases lay between the germline ends. TCRdb re-called the RT-PCR reads with MiXCR, one entry per CDR3 protein. The sample contains some 160,000 distinct CDR3 sequences, 11% of which appear only once. This sample was included in a study of response to subunit inactivated influenza vaccine. Study-wide findings and caveats: Each seasonal influenza vaccination, the authors suggested, recruits few new T cells.

The sequenced sample was non-naive T cells sorted from PBMCs, obtained roughly 6 weeks after vaccination. The chain is built from TRBV28 and TRBJ1-2; D is undetermined. The TCR sequence derives from a man aged 50 or older who received an inactivated influenza vaccine. CDR3 DNA: TGTGCCAGCAGTCCCGGGAATGACTATGGCTACACCTTC. This gives the protein CASSPGNDYGYTF.